This T cell receptor (beta chain) was documented in a study of identical twins. Notes on the study in general: Without tracking the same donors, conclusions rested on cross-sectional statistical analysis. The more abundant beta clonotypes in cord blood had fewer insertions, and memory repertoires did not show this. Analyses based on zero insertions could be partly confounded by invariant MAIT and iNKT cells.

This CDR3 has 14 amino acids. V lost 7 bases to trimming and J lost 6 bases, with 15 bases between them. The germline CDR1 and CDR2 sequences are SNHLY and FYNNEI. After template switching added a universal primer site, the resulting cDNA carried unique molecular identifiers. TCRdb passed the 5' RACE reads through MiXCR, listing each CDR3 protein once. The table has about 240,000 distinct CDR3 sequences, 12% seen once. This clonotype was counted ten times or more. What it binds is not known. In addition, the sample was reused for a study of yellow fever vaccine responses in identical twins.

This TCR was recovered from a woman aged 18-29 years in good health. What was sequenced was memory (CD45RO+) T cells sorted from blood. V and J are TRBV2 and TRBJ2-2; maybe TRBD1 (5 bases). The CDR3 here is CASKVQGPAGELFF. Written as DNA, the CDR3 is TGTGCCAGCAAAGTCCAGGGCCCCGCCGGGGAGCTGTTTTTT.